The source of this T cell receptor beta chain is a study of shared clonotypes between healthy human individuals. Looking at the study overall: Donors, aged 18 to 49, were a couple of women and three men.

V gave up 6 bases and J gave up 1 base; unmatched junction bases: 3. Germline V gives CDR1 MNHEY, CDR2 SMNVEV (reference sequence). The CDR3 consists of 13 residues. Genomic DNA of every subset was divided equally among multiple immunoSEQ plates. Data came from immunoSEQ multiplex PCR; TCRdb stores just in-frame clones and leaves some out. Seen here are millions of clones, 85% to 95% observed once, and the top ten hold 0.1% to 0.15%. This receptor was taken from a man aged 18 to 29 in good health. The rearrangement uses TRBV27 and TRBJ2-7; TRBD2 agrees at 7 bases. Sequenced input: naive CD4+ T cells sorted from blood. Subset described: CD45RA+ positively selected. The CDR3 DNA reads as TGTGCCAGCAGGGACGGGAGGTCCTACGAGCAGTACTTC. Translating it yields CASRDGRSYEQYF.